The T cell receptor beta chain under discussion was sequenced for a study of T-cell memory formation after mild COVID-19. Whole-study results and caveats: CD4+ bias marked clones expanding day 15 to 37, unlike balanced contracting clones.

This clonotype was seen more than once but under ten times. Its cognate antigen is unknown. TCR alpha and TCR beta cDNA libraries carrying sample barcodes and UMIs were produced by 5'RACE using constant-segment primers. TCRdb redid the calling of the 5' RACE reads with MiXCR, one entry per CDR3 protein. The sample carries 210,000 or so distinct CDR3 sequences, around 30% recorded once. Trimming pared 1 base from V and 6 bases from J, leaving 12 bases between. This CDR3 is built from 15 residues. From germline, CDR1 is PRHDT and CDR2 FYEKMQ (reference sequence). The material sequenced was PBMCs or a T cell subset sorted from them (not recorded which). This sequence originates from an adult woman who had mild COVID-19 (a few samples of this study predate the infection). Cell type and time point are not known. The chain has TRBV13 and TRBJ2-2; TRBD1 or TRBD2 may be the D gene (5 bases each). The CDR3 nucleotides are TGTGCCAGCAGCTTAGTCGGGACCAGAGCCGGGGAGCTGTTTTTT. Encoded protein: CASSLVGTRAGELFF.